Listed below are T cell receptor beta chains from one sample, sequenced in a study of blood T cell repertoires in COVID-19. Sequencing used immunoSEQ multiplex PCR; TCRdb keeps in-frame clones, though not all of them. The data hold 200,000 to 250,000 clones, with around 84% observed a single time. Sequenced input: peripheral blood. All receptors derive from a woman aged 55 to 70 who had recovered from COVID-19. Each CDR3 is given with its conserved first and last residue. A D gene is named only where the DNA matches it firmly. Size is stated for part of the rows, as once, few or many counts, or as a class when the clone is expanded.

len	d_gene	abundance	v_gene	j_gene	CDR3nt	CDR3aa
15	TRBD1	.	TRBV10-3	TRBJ1-2	TGTGCCATCAGGGTAGGACAGGGGAGTTCCTATGGCTACACCTTC	CAIRVGQGSSYGYTF
14	.	.	TRBV3-1/TRBV3-2	TRBJ1-6	TGTGCCAGCAGCCCCGGAGCGATTAATTCACCCCTCCACTTT	CASSPGAINSPLHF
14	TRBD2	.	TRBV2	TRBJ2-1	TGTGCCAGCAGAGCGGGGGGGCTAAGCAATGAGCAGTTCTTC	CASRAGGLSNEQFF
20	TRBD2	once	TRBV9	TRBJ2-3	TGTGCCAGCAGCGGGCGGACTAGCGGGGGGGCATTTGCTAGCACAGATACGCAGTATTTT	CASSGRTSGGAFASTDTQYF
13	.	.	TRBV11-1	TRBJ1-1	TGTGCCAGCAGCTCCTCAGGGTGGGATGAAGCTTTCTTT	CASSSSGWDEAFF
14	TRBD1	.	TRBV5-1	TRBJ2-5	TGCGCCAGCAGCGGGCCGGGACAGCAAGAGACCCAGTACTTC	CASSGPGQQETQYF
13	.	once	TRBV2	TRBJ1-1	TGTGCCAGCAGTGACTATGCGAACACTGAAGCTTTCTTT	CASSDYANTEAFF
15	TRBD2	.	TRBV19	TRBJ2-5	TGTGCCAGTAGTCTCGGGACTAGCGGGATGGAGACCCAGTACTTC	CASSLGTSGMETQYF
16	TRBD2	once	TRBV7-2	TRBJ2-3	TGTGCCAGCAGCTTAGTAGGACTAGCCCCCGCAGATACGCAGTATTTT	CASSLVGLAPADTQYF
15	TRBD2	.	TRBV18	TRBJ2-7	TGTGCCAGCTCACCAGCACTAGCGGGGATCTACGAGCAGTACTTC	CASSPALAGIYEQYF
15	TRBD2	.	TRBV2	TRBJ2-3	TGTGCCAGCAGTCCACCGGGACTAGCGGTAGATACGCAGTATTTT	CASSPPGLAVDTQYF
15	TRBD2	.	TRBV7-9	TRBJ2-5	TGTGCCAGCACCAAAGGCACTAGCGGGTCGGAGACCCAGTACTTC	CASTKGTSGSETQYF
14	.	.	TRBV2	TRBJ2-7	TGTGCCAGCAGTGAAATAGGACTACGTGTCGAGCAGTACTTC	CASSEIGLRVEQYF
13	TRBD2	.	TRBV3-1/TRBV3-2	TRBJ2-5	TGTGCCAGCAGAGGGACGGGGGGAGGGACCCAGTACTTC	CASRGTGGGTQYF
15	TRBD1	once	TRBV7-8	TRBJ2-7	TGTGCCAGCAGCCAAGGGACAGGGAGCTCCTACGAGCAGTACTTC	CASSQGTGSSYEQYF